This entry describes one TCR beta chain. The data originate from a study of blood T cell repertoires in COVID-19. Germline trimming cut 2 bases from V and 6 bases from J; bases unmatched to any gene: 4. The CDR3 runs to 15 residues. CDR1 and CDR2 from the germline V gene are SGHTS and YDEGEE. Sequencing was performed with immunoSEQ multiplex PCR; in TCRdb, only in-frame clones are kept and a portion is missing. In the table there are approximately 180,000 clones, nearly 90% of which are singletons. The chain uses TRBV5-8 and TRBJ2-4; 11 nucleotides match TRBD1. The sequencing sample was made of peripheral blood. This TCR was sampled from a man in his sixties with active or convalescent COVID-19. Here the CDR3 reads CASSLGGTGGNIQYF. For the CDR3, the DNA is TGTGCCAGCAGCTTAGGGGGGACAGGGGGAAACATTCAGTACTTC.